The 30 T cell receptor beta chains below all came from one sample that was sequenced in a study of spatial heterogeneity in lung cancer. TCRdb used MiXCR to reprocess the 5' RACE reads, holding one entry per CDR3 protein. The sample records about 43,000 distinct CDR3 sequences, 20% to 25% being singletons. The time point: blood at routine non-recurrence follow-up after resection. The specimen was PBMCs, collected at follow-up. These receptors were obtained from a female donor with early-stage non-small cell lung cancer.

The rearrangement links TRBV7-9 to TRBJ1-2, with D possibly being TRBD1 (5 bases). The CDR3 consists of 16 residues. With 3 bases removed from V and 1 base from J, the gap between germline ends came to 15 bases. CDR1 is SEHNR and CDR2 is FQNEAQ in the germline V gene (reference sequence). The chain's CDR3 is CASSFPRGALNYGYTF. Here the CDR3 DNA reads TGTGCCAGCAGCTTCCCCCGAGGGGCCCTTAACTATGGCTACACCTTC.

This clonotype was found a few times. The chain has TRBV7-9 and TRBJ2-2; maybe TRBD2 (7 bases). This CDR3 is 19 amino acids long. Germline V gene data show CDR1 as SEHNR and CDR2 as FQNEAQ (reference sequence). The V gene lost 4 bases and the J gene lost 4 bases, with 25 bases spanning the gap. CDR3 protein: CASSSLVVAGRGTTGELFF. Here the CDR3 DNA reads TGTGCCAGCAGCTCCCTGGTGGTAGCGGGTAGGGGGACCACCGGGGAGCTGTTTTTT.

This clonotype was seen only a few times. CDR3 coding DNA: TGCGCCAGCAGCTCACAGGGAGGGGCGAACACTGAAGCTTTCTTT. Residues: CASSSQGGANTEAFF. The genes are TRBV5-1 and TRBJ1-1, with D possibly TRBD1 on 6 matching bases. V was pared by 3 bases and J by 1 base, with 13 bases between. CDR3 length equals 15 residues. The germline gives CDR1 SGHRS, CDR2 YFSETQ.

This clonotype was seen a few times. The V and J genes are TRBV7-2 and TRBJ1-5, with D unclear. The CDR3 runs 12 residues. Trimming took 5 bases from V and 9 from J, leaving 11 bases between them. Germline-derived CDR1 and CDR2 are SGHTA and FQGNSA. The CDR3 loop is CASSLLNGPQHF. The CDR3 nucleotides read TGTGCCAGCAGCCTACTTAACGGGCCCCAGCATTTT. Together with reference TRBV7-2 and TRBJ1-5, the CDR3 gives the full variable domain: GAGVSQSPSNKVTEKGKDVELRCDPISGHTALYWYRQSLGQGLEFLIYFQGNSAPDKSGLPSDRFSAERTGGSVSTLTIQRTQQEDSAVYLCASSLLNGPQHFGDGTRLSIL.

This clonotype was counted between two and nine times. This rearrangement joins TRBV4-1 to TRBJ2-1; 10 nucleotides match TRBD2. Looked up from germline, CDR1 is MGHRA and CDR2 is YSYEKL. The J segment lost 2 bases and the V segment lost 6 bases, leaving 1 base of the junction unmatched. The CDR3 spans 14 residues. The CDR3, as DNA: TGCGCCAGCAGGAGCGGGAGGGCCTACAATGAGCAGTTCTTC. Protein: CASRSGRAYNEQFF.

The gene calls are TRBV5-1 and TRBJ1-5, with no clear D. CDR1 is SGHRS, CDR2 YFSETQ, per germline. V was clipped by 0 bases and J by 6 bases, with 13 bases between them. The CDR3 runs 15 residues. The CDR3 nucleotides are TGCGCCAGCAGCTTGGACGGCCCCGGACGTCAGCCCCAGCATTTT. This gives the protein CASSLDGPGRQPQHF.

This clonotype has a single count. A much more abundant neighbour one base away suggests this may be a read error. This chain links TRBV29-1 with TRBJ2-3; D is possibly TRBD2 (6 bases). Germline V gene lookup returns CDR1 SQVTM and CDR2 ANQGSEA. The CDR3 has 13 residues. The CDR3 loop reads CSVFSGGADTHYF. The DNA of the CDR3 is TGCAGCGTGTTCAGCGGAGGGGCAGATACGCATTATTTT.

V and J are TRBV29-1 and TRBJ2-5; D is unclear. CDR3 length: 11 amino acids. The V gene lost 5 bases and the J gene lost 4 bases, with 8 bases spanning the gap. The V gene's germline CDR1 is SQVTM and CDR2 ANQGSEA. CDR3 in DNA: TGCAGCGTTACCCGAGGAGAGACCCAGTACTTC. Translating gives CSVTRGETQYF. Variable domain in full (rest from reference TRBV29-1 and TRBJ2-5): SAVISQKPSRDICQRGTSLTIQCQVDSQVTMMFWYRQQPGQSLTLIATANQGSEATYESGFVIDKFPISRPNLTFSTLTVSNMSPEDSSIYLCSVTRGETQYFGPGTRLLVL.

This clonotype was observed a few times. This chain joins TRBV29-1 and TRBJ1-5; possibly TRBD1 for D (6 bases). Germline CDR1 SQVTM, CDR2 ANQGSEA. The CDR3 length is 13 residues. Trimming removed 6 bases from V and 5 bases from J, with 14 bases in between. CDR3 amino acids: CSVGARADQPQHF. CDR3 nucleotide sequence: TGCAGCGTGGGGGCCAGGGCGGATCAGCCCCAGCATTTT.

The chain carries TRBV20-1 and TRBJ2-2, with D tentatively TRBD1 (5 bases). The V and J ends lost 4 bases and 4 bases respectively, with 10 bases between them. CDR1 and CDR2 (germline): DFQATT, SNEGSKA (reference sequence). The CDR3 is made up of 13 amino acids. CDR3 amino acids: CSAKAGLTGELFF. The CDR3 DNA follows: TGCAGTGCTAAGGCAGGGCTCACCGGGGAGCTGTTTTTT.

This clonotype was seen repeatedly, ten times or more. The chain is built from TRBV3-1 and TRBJ1-5; no clear D. This CDR3 is built from 13 residues. CDR1 and CDR2 from the germline V gene are LGHDT and YNNKEL (reference sequence). The ends were cut back, 0 bases at V and 4 bases at J, with 4 bases in the middle. The CDR3 protein is CASSQEANQPQHF. CDR3 coding DNA: TGTGCCAGCAGCCAAGAGGCTAATCAGCCCCAGCATTTT.

The rearrangement joins TRBV15 to TRBJ2-7, with D possibly TRBD2 on 7 matching bases. The germline V gene has CDR1 LNHNV and CDR2 YYDKDF (reference sequence). Trimming removed 8 bases at V and 5 bases at J, with 16 bases between. The CDR3 totals 13 residues. This chain's CDR3 is CATGSGGLDEQYF. CDR3 nucleotide sequence: TGTGCCACCGGATCGGGGGGCCTCGACGAGCAGTACTTC.

This clonotype was found many times. The chain uses TRBV7-9 and TRBJ1-1, with 8 bases lining up with TRBD1. The CDR3 consists of 18 residues. Germline CDR1 and CDR2: SEHNR and FQNEAQ (reference sequence). The V gene end was trimmed by 4 bases and the J gene end by 3 bases; junction bases not matched to a gene: 16. In nucleotides, the CDR3 is TGTGCCAGCAGCTCACTTACACTTCGGACAGGGTGGTACACTGAAGCTTTCTTT. This gives the protein CASSSLTLRTGWYTEAFF.

V gene TRBV10-1 combines with J gene TRBJ2-7; 7 bases agree with TRBD2. The CDR3 has 17 amino acids. Unmatched junction bases numbered 17, after V lost 6 bases and J lost 3 bases. Germline CDR1 is WNHNN and CDR2 is SYGVQD (reference sequence). The CDR3 DNA sequence: TGCGCCAGCAGCCAGCTCCCTGGTCGGGGGGAACGCTACGAGCAGTACTTC. Translation gives CASSQLPGRGERYEQYF.

In its sample, this clonotype was seen many times. The chain carries TRBV7-9 and TRBJ1-2; a weak D match, TRBD1 (5 bases). The CDR3 loop spans 18 amino acids. The germline CDR1 and CDR2 sequences are SEHNR and FQNEAQ (reference sequence). Trimming removed 4 bases at V and 3 bases at J, with 24 bases between. The CDR3 reads CASSSETDLTLYHYGYTF. Here the CDR3 DNA reads TGTGCCAGCAGCTCAGAGACAGATTTAACCCTCTACCACTATGGCTACACCTTC.

The genes are TRBV29-1 and TRBJ2-4; maybe TRBD2 (6 bases). V was cut by 7 bases and J by 1 base, with 14 bases left in between. Germline V gene sequence: CDR1 SQVTM, CDR2 ANQGSEA. The CDR3 covers 14 residues. The DNA for the CDR3 is TGCAGCGCTATGACTAGTCGGGCCAAAAACATTCAGTACTTC. Protein product: CSAMTSRAKNIQYF.

J is TRBJ1-5 and V is TRBV4-2; D gene uncertain. The V end lost 5 bases, the J end lost 7 bases, and 15 bases lay between the germline ends. The CDR3 is 14 amino acids. In germline, CDR1 is LGHNA, CDR2 YNFKEQ. The CDR3 nucleotides read TGTGCCAGCAGCTTAGGAGGGCCAAGCCAGCCCCAGCATTTT. Its protein product is CASSLGGPSQPQHF.

The rearrangement joins TRBV9 to TRBJ1-1; 7 bases are shared with TRBD1. The CDR3 is 13 residues long. The ends lost 2 bases at V and 8 bases at J; junction bases unmatched: 6. Germline V lookup: CDR1 SGDLS, CDR2 YYNGEE. CDR3 DNA sequence: TGTGCCAGCAGCGTCATCCGGGACAGAGAAGCTTTCTTT. Translating it yields CASSVIRDREAFF. Drawing the rest from reference TRBV9 and TRBJ1-1, the complete variable domain is DSGVTQTPKHLITATGQRVTLRCSPRSGDLSVYWYQQSLDQGLQFLIQYYNGEERAKGNILERFSAQQFPDLHSELNLSSLELGDSALYFCASSVIRDREAFFGQGTRLTVV.

This clonotype was found a few times. This chain uses TRBV28 with TRBJ1-2, with D possibly matching TRBD1 (6 bases). Trimming pared 8 bases from V and 2 bases from J, leaving 12 bases between. In germline, CDR1 is MDHEN, CDR2 SYDVKM. The CDR3 has 13 residues. CDR3 amino acids: CASLRGWNYGYTF. The DNA for the CDR3 is TGTGCCAGCCTCAGGGGATGGAACTATGGCTACACCTTC.

In this sample, this clonotype turned up a few times. The chain uses TRBV5-1 and TRBJ2-3; 10 nucleotides align to TRBD1. V lost 4 bases and J lost 7; bases outside the gene matches: 6. Germline lookup yields CDR1 SGHRS and CDR2 YFSETQ. The CDR3 spans 14 residues. The CDR3 DNA sequence: TGCGCCAGCAGCATGGGGACAGGGGAAAATACGCAGTATTTT. This encodes CASSMGTGENTQYF.

This clonotype appeared a few times. The chain recombines TRBV11-3 with TRBJ2-1, with D tentatively TRBD2 (5 bases). Germline V gene sequence: CDR1 SGHNT, CDR2 YENEEA. This CDR3 region has 15 residues. Trimming cost V 4 bases and J 1 base, with 11 bases left between them. Here the CDR3 DNA reads TGTGCCAGCAGCTCCGGAGAGGGTTCCTACAATGAGCAGTTCTTC. This codes for CASSSGEGSYNEQFF. Full variable domain (missing parts from reference TRBV11-3 and TRBJ2-1): EAGVVQSPRYKIIEKKQPVAFWCNPISGHNTLYWYLQNLGQGPELLIRYENEEAVDDSQLPKDRFSAERLKGVDSTLKIQPAELGDSAVYLCASSSGEGSYNEQFFGPGTRLTVL.

The chain carries TRBV7-9 and TRBJ1-2; a possible D gene is TRBD1 (5 bases). The germline V gene has CDR1 SEHNR and CDR2 FQNEAQ (reference sequence). V lost 6 bases and J 2 bases, leaving 19 bases between the germline ends. The CDR3 is 16 amino acids. CDR3 amino acids: CASRPSARVDNYGYTF. The CDR3 bases are TGTGCCAGCAGGCCCTCGGCCAGGGTGGACAACTATGGCTACACCTTC.

In this sample, this clonotype turned up a few times. The chain is built from TRBV12-2 and TRBJ2-6; the DNA was not used to check the table's D call, TRBD1. TRBV12-2 is a listed pseudogene. The CDR3 is 18 residues long. The DNA of the CDR3 is TGTGCAAGTCGCCCCGCGGGCCGACCCCCTTGGGGGGCCAACGTCCTGACTTTC. Translating gives CASRPAGRPPWGANVLTF.

This clonotype was counted between two and nine times. The V gene is TRBV12-3 or TRBV12-4, the J gene TRBJ1-5; 7 bases map to TRBD1. J lost 1 base, V lost 4 bases, and 10 bases had no gene match. The CDR3 runs 17 residues. Here the CDR3 reads CASSSINRGWSNQPQHF. The CDR3 DNA is TGTGCCAGCAGTTCGATTAACAGGGGATGGAGCAATCAGCCCCAGCATTTT.

The chain has TRBV4-1 and TRBJ1-1; D not certain. Trimming removed 0 bases from V and 1 base from J, with 6 bases in between. The CDR3 has 14 amino acids. CDR1 MGHRA and CDR2 YSYEKL come from the germline V gene. The CDR3 region is CASSQDRPNTEAFF. The CDR3 DNA sequence: TGCGCCAGCAGCCAAGACAGGCCGAACACTGAAGCTTTCTTT.

This clonotype was detected many times. The rearrangement links TRBV9 to TRBJ2-3; 8 bases map to TRBD2. The ends lost 2 bases at V and 6 bases at J; junction bases unmatched: 8. Germline V gene data show CDR1 as SGDLS and CDR2 as YYNGEE. This CDR3 has 15 residues. CDR3 sequence: CASSVIGRVVDTQYF. CDR3 DNA: TGTGCCAGCAGCGTCATCGGGAGGGTGGTGGATACGCAGTATTTT. Variable domain in full (rest from reference TRBV9 and TRBJ2-3): DSGVTQTPKHLITATGQRVTLRCSPRSGDLSVYWYQQSLDQGLQFLIQYYNGEERAKGNILERFSAQQFPDLHSELNLSSLELGDSALYFCASSVIGRVVDTQYFGPGTRLTVL.

In this sample, this clonotype turned up many times. The V gene is TRBV5-1, the J gene TRBJ2-2, with 8 positions matching TRBD2. Germline lookup yields CDR1 SGHRS and CDR2 YFSETQ. The V gene end was trimmed by 4 bases and the J gene end by 1 base; junction bases not matched to a gene: 3. There are 15 residues in the CDR3. CDR3 coding DNA: TGCGCCAGCAGCAGCGGGGGCTTGAACACCGGGGAGCTGTTTTTT. Residues: CASSSGGLNTGELFF.

This clonotype was counted between two and nine times. This rearrangement joins TRBV20-1 to TRBJ2-2; D possibly matches TRBD1 or TRBD2 (7 bases each). With 5 bases removed from V and 4 bases from J, the gap between germline ends came to 14 bases. Per the germline V gene, CDR1 is DFQATT and CDR2 is SNEGSKA (reference sequence). The CDR3 contains 14 residues. CDR3 sequence (DNA): TGCAGTGCTTTCCCAGGGGGGGGCACCGGGGAGCTGTTTTTT. Its protein product is CSAFPGGGTGELFF.

The chain carries TRBV6-6 and TRBJ1-5; 8 bases match TRBD1. Germline V lookup: CDR1 MNHNY, CDR2 SVGAGI (reference sequence). The junction had 6 bases not matched to a gene; V was cut back by 9 bases and J by 2 bases. This CDR3 comprises 14 residues. This CDR3 is CASLQGEGNQPQHF. CDR3 DNA sequence: TGTGCCAGTCTACAGGGGGAGGGCAATCAGCCCCAGCATTTT.

This clonotype showed up many times. CDR3 loop: CASSWEGEETQYF. The CDR3, as DNA: TGTGCCAGCAGCTGGGAGGGGGAAGAGACCCAGTACTTC. The rearrangement links TRBV5-5 to TRBJ2-5, with TRBD2 as a possible D gene (7 bases). The germline CDR1 and CDR2 sequences are SGHKS and YYEKEE (reference sequence). The V end lost 3 bases, the J end lost 3 bases, and 9 bases lay between the germline ends. The length of the CDR3 is 13 residues.